The TCR beta chain described here comes from a study of shared clonotypes between healthy human individuals. The table lists this clone with a few counts. The antigen is undetermined. Whole-study results and caveats: The sharing of 5% to 5.5% of naive CD4 clonotypes was seen across a few donors. The rarefaction results pointed to incomplete sorted-subset sequencing despite large depth.

Splitting of CD4+ cells produced CD45RA+ naive and CD45RA-negative memory subsets. The CDR3 loop spans 12 amino acids. Germline CDR1 reads WSHSY; CDR2 reads SAAADI. Trimming removed 7 bases from V and 5 bases from J, with 8 bases in between. The method was immunoSEQ multiplex PCR; TCRdb's version includes in-frame clones alone and lacks a portion of them. The sample consists of approximately 530,000 clones, approximately 95% of them appearing once. V usage is TRBV10-2 and J usage is TRBJ1-4, with D possibly TRBD1 on 5 matching bases. The clonotype comes from a woman aged 25 to 39 in good health. Sequenced material: naive CD4+ T cells sorted from blood. Described subset: CD45RA+ positively selected. CDR3 bases: TGCGCCAGCAAGGGACTCAATGAAAAACTGTTTTTT. Its translation: CASKGLNEKLFF.